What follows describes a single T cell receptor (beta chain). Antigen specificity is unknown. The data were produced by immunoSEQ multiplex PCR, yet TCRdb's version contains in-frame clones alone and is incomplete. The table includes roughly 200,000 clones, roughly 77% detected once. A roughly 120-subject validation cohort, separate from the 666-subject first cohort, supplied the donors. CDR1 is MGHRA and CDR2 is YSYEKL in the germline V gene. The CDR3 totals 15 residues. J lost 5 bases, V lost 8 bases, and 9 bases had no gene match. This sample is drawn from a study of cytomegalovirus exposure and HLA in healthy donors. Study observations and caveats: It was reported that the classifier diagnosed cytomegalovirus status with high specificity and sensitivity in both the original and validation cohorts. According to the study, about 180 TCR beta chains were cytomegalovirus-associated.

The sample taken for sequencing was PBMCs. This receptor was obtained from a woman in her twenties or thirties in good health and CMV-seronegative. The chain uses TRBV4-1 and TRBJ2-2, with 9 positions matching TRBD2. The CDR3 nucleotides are TGCGCCAGCCGGTATAGCGGGAGCGAGACCGGGGAGCTGTTTTTT. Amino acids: CASRYSGSETGELFF.